These 23 T cell receptor beta chains originate from one sample sequenced in a study of shared clonotypes between healthy human individuals (dated by TCRdb to 2018 to 2020). The library was obtained by the immunoSEQ multiplex PCR assay. Not all clones reach the TCRdb copy of this immuneACCESS table, which keeps in-frame sequences only. Checked studies attribute under half of the gap to unresolved V genes and leave the rest unexplained. The sample table lists some 1,400,000 clones, over 95% of them with a count of one. 0.95% to 1.5% of the sample is taken by the ten largest. Sequencing was done on a sample of naive CD4+ T cells sorted from blood. Taken with the paper, the label for cell subset or site translates to: CD45RA+ positively selected. The receptors were gathered from a man aged 25 to 40 in good health.

The gene calls are TRBV29-1 and TRBJ2-1, with 9 nucleotides matching TRBD1. Germline values: CDR1 SQVTM, CDR2 ANQGSEA. The length of the CDR3 is 13 residues. After removal of 6 bases from V and 7 bases from J, the junction contained 7 bases not matched to a gene. CDR3 sequence: CSVTRDRENEQFF. The CDR3 DNA reads TGCAGCGTAACCCGGGACAGGGAAAATGAGCAGTTCTTC.

J is TRBJ2-1 and V is TRBV4-3; D uncertain. V was shortened by 0 bases and J by 4 bases, with 13 bases between the two germline ends. The V gene's germline CDR1 is LGHNA and CDR2 YSLEER. The CDR3 sequence is 16 residues long. This CDR3 is CASSQESGLIYNEQFF. Written as DNA, the CDR3 is TGCGCCAGCAGCCAAGAGTCGGGTCTGATTTACAATGAGCAGTTCTTC.

The chain recombines TRBV10-1 with TRBJ2-2; maybe TRBD1 (6 bases). The germline CDR1 and CDR2 sequences are WNHNN and SYGVQD (reference sequence). V shed 8 bases and J shed 6 bases, with 16 bases lying between them. This CDR3 is 14 amino acids long. CDR3 in amino acids: CASSDSRGSGELFF. The CDR3 DNA follows: TGCGCCAGCTCCGATAGCAGGGGTTCCGGGGAGCTGTTTTTT.

Only one count was recorded for this clone. This sequence joins TRBV6-1 and TRBJ2-5; TRBD1 matches at 10 bases. Germline assignment: CDR1 MNHNS and CDR2 SASEGT. The ends lost 5 bases at V and 4 bases at J; junction bases unmatched: 7. CDR3 size: 15 residues. DNA of the CDR3: TGTGCCAGCAGTCCCGGGACAGGGGAGGCAGAGACCCAGTACTTC. It encodes CASSPGTGEAETQYF.

This clone was detected once. The genes are TRBV7-2 and TRBJ2-1, with TRBD2 matching 7 bases. The CDR3 is 14 amino acids. The V segment lost 3 bases and the J segment 5 bases; nucleotides outside the gene matches: 4. Germline CDR1 and CDR2: SGHTA and FQGNSA. The CDR3: CASSLQRENNEQFF. The DNA of the CDR3 is TGTGCCAGCAGCTTGCAGCGGGAAAACAATGAGCAGTTCTTC.

CDR3 bases: TGTGCCTGGAGTGGGGTTGACAATGAGCAGTTCTTC. Its translation: CAWSGVDNEQFF. This rearrangement joins TRBV30 to TRBJ2-1; the D is unclear. Trimming removed 1 base at V and 5 bases at J, with 6 bases between. CDR1 is GTSNPN and CDR2 is SVGIG in the germline V gene (reference sequence). The CDR3 extends over 12 amino acids.

This sequence joins TRBV4-2 and TRBJ2-2, with 10 positions matching TRBD1. Germline V gives CDR1 LGHNA, CDR2 YNFKEQ. V shed 4 bases and J 4 bases; nucleotides not matched to a gene: 6. The CDR3 contains 16 residues. The chain's CDR3 is CASSPGQGDFTGELFF. The CDR3 bases are TGTGCCAGCAGCCCTGGACAGGGGGACTTCACCGGGGAGCTGTTTTTT.

The chain uses TRBV2 and TRBJ1-1; no definite D call. CDR3 length: 13 amino acids. Germline loops: CDR1 SNHLY, CDR2 FYNNEI. The germline V and J ends were trimmed by 4 bases and 5 bases, with 11 bases remaining between them. CDR3 nucleotide sequence: TGTGCCAGCAGTGCCCAGGACGGGACTGAAGCTTTCTTT. Translated: CASSAQDGTEAFF.

The V and J genes are TRBV2 and TRBJ2-2; D is uncertain. Between the trimmed V and J ends, which lost 6 bases and 0 bases, there was a span of 5 bases. The CDR3 length is 13 residues. CDR1 is SNHLY, CDR2 FYNNEI, per germline. The CDR3 sequence is CASRIANTGELFF. CDR3 coding DNA: TGTGCCAGCAGGATCGCGAACACCGGGGAGCTGTTTTTT. The variable domain in full, with the rest retrieved from reference TRBV2 and TRBJ2-2, is EPEVTQTPSHQVTQMGQEVILRCVPISNHLYFYWYRQILGQKVEFLVSFYNNEISEKSEIFDDQFSVERPDGSNFTLKIRSTKLEDSAMYFCASRIANTGELFFGEGSRLTVL.

The count of this clone is one. V and J are TRBV28 and TRBJ2-5; D gene uncertain. CDR1 and CDR2 from the germline V gene are MDHEN and SYDVKM. The CDR3 has 14 amino acids. V was trimmed by 4 bases and J by 5 bases, leaving 14 bases between them. The CDR3: CASSWYGIGETQYF. The CDR3 DNA reads as TGTGCCAGCAGTTGGTATGGGATCGGGGAGACCCAGTACTTC.

This clone showed up just a few times. This chain links TRBV25-1 with TRBJ1-1; tentative D call: TRBD1 (5 bases). V gave up 6 bases and J gave up 1 base, with 12 bases separating them. The germline CDR1 and CDR2 sequences are MGHDK and SYGVNS. The CDR3 spans 14 residues. CDR3 DNA: TGTGCCAGCAGGAGGGACGGCTCGAACACTGAAGCTTTCTTT. Encoded protein: CASRRDGSNTEAFF.

This chain links TRBV11-2 with TRBJ1-1; D may be TRBD1 (5 bases). V lost 0 bases and J lost 1, with 9 bases in between. The CDR3 totals 15 residues. CDR1 and CDR2 (germline): SGHAT, FQNNGV. CDR3 protein: CASSLEGGTNTEAFF. The CDR3 coding sequence is TGTGCCAGCAGCTTAGAGGGAGGGACGAACACTGAAGCTTTCTTT. The complete variable domain, with remaining parts taken from reference TRBV11-2 and TRBJ1-1, reads EAGVAQSPRYKIIEKRQSVAFWCNPISGHATLYWYQQILGQGPKLLIQFQNNGVVDDSQLPKDRFSAERLKGVDSTLKIQPAKLEDSAVYLCASSLEGGTNTEAFFGQGTRLTVV.

The rearrangement uses TRBV20-1 and TRBJ2-7; D is uncertain. CDR3 length: 10 residues. Trimming stripped 6 bases from V and 0 bases from J, with 3 bases between. Germline V gene sequence: CDR1 DFQATT, CDR2 SNEGSKA (reference sequence). This chain's CDR3 is CSAYSYEQYF. CDR3 DNA sequence: TGCAGTGCCTACTCCTACGAGCAGTACTTC.

This clone was detected only a few times. Other DNA variants within this sample encode the same CDR3. This sequence joins TRBV5-1 and TRBJ1-1; D is ambiguous. Trimming took off 1 base at V and 0 bases at J, with 4 bases between the two ends. The germline CDR1 and CDR2 sequences are SGHRS and YFSETQ. This CDR3 is 13 amino acids long. The CDR3 sequence: CASSLKVNTEAFF. CDR3 DNA sequence: TGCGCCAGCAGCTTGAAAGTGAACACTGAAGCTTTCTTT.

The chain couples TRBV7-3 to TRBJ2-3; D remains ambiguous. The germline V gene has CDR1 SGHTA and CDR2 FQGTGA. The V and J ends lost 4 bases and 0 bases respectively, with 5 bases between them. The length of the CDR3 is 13 residues. The CDR3 loop is CASSSHSTDTQYF. CDR3 bases: TGTGCCAGCAGCTCCCACAGCACAGATACGCAGTATTTT.

The V call is TRBV11-2, the J call TRBJ2-5; either TRBD1 or TRBD2 may fit D (5 bases each). V shed 4 bases and J shed 5 bases, with 14 bases lying between them. This CDR3 region has 14 residues. In germline, CDR1 is SGHAT, CDR2 FQNNGV. The CDR3 spells CASSSRGVRETQYF. The CDR3 coding sequence is TGTGCCAGCAGCTCGCGAGGGGTGAGGGAGACCCAGTACTTC.

This clone occurred once. The V and J genes are TRBV19 and TRBJ2-7; no reliable D call. Germline assignment: CDR1 LNHDA and CDR2 SQIVND (reference sequence). The V gene lost 0 bases and the J gene lost 2 bases, with 8 bases spanning the gap. The CDR3 has 14 residues. CDR3 sequence reads: CASSIEEYPYEQYF. As DNA, the CDR3 is TGTGCCAGTAGTATAGAGGAGTACCCCTACGAGCAGTACTTC. Variable domain in full (rest from reference TRBV19 and TRBJ2-7): DGGITQSPKYLFRKEGQNVTLSCEQNLNHDAMYWYRQDPGQGLRLIYYSQIVNDFQKGDIAEGYSVSREKKESFPLTVTSAQKNPTAFYLCASSIEEYPYEQYFGPGTRLTVT.

Notes on this clone: The junction shows a germline mismatch at one end, possibly a read error. V gene TRBV6-5 combines with J gene TRBJ2-7; 8 bases agree with TRBD1. There are 14 residues in the CDR3. Germline V CDR1 and CDR2: MNHEY, SVGAGI. CDR3 region: CVSSYLDRAYEQYF. The CDR3 region has the DNA TGTGTCAGCAGTTATTTGGACAGGGCCTACGAGCAGTACTTC.

The chain links TRBV5-3 to TRBJ2-1; no definite D call. TRBV5-3 is designated an ORF whose function remains uncertain. The CDR3 has 18 residues. Trimming took off 4 bases at V and 1 base at J, with 21 bases between the two ends. DNA of the CDR3: TGTGCCAGAAGCCCATCCCGACTGCTATCCTCGTCCTACAATGAGCAGTTCTTC. Translating gives CARSPSRLLSSSYNEQFF.

The genes are TRBV5-1 and TRBJ2-5; TRBD1 matches at 7 bases. Germline V gene sequence: CDR1 SGHRS, CDR2 YFSETQ. With V trimmed by 4 bases and J by 5 bases, 8 bases remained unmatched. The CDR3 has 14 amino acids. CDR3 sequence (DNA): TGCGCCAGCAGCCAGGACAGGCCAAGGGAGACCCAGTACTTC. As protein: CASSQDRPRETQYF.

The rearrangement links TRBV4-1 to TRBJ1-2, with 9 nucleotides matching TRBD1. V lost 3 bases and J lost 4; bases outside the gene matches: 9. The CDR3 extends over 16 amino acids. The germline gives CDR1 MGHRA, CDR2 YSYEKL. This CDR3 reads CASSHRGQGGPYGYTF. The CDR3 nucleotides read TGCGCCAGCAGCCACCGGGGACAGGGAGGACCCTATGGCTACACCTTC.

The genes are TRBV2 and TRBJ2-2; tentative D call: TRBD1 (6 bases). Germline V gene sequence: CDR1 SNHLY, CDR2 FYNNEI. The CDR3 runs 15 residues. V lost 4 bases and J lost 4, with 13 bases in between. The CDR3: CASSADRVSTGELFF. CDR3 coding DNA: TGTGCCAGCAGTGCGGACAGAGTTAGCACCGGGGAGCTGTTTTTT. Full variable domain (remainder filled in from reference TRBV2 and TRBJ2-2): EPEVTQTPSHQVTQMGQEVILRCVPISNHLYFYWYRQILGQKVEFLVSFYNNEISEKSEIFDDQFSVERPDGSNFTLKIRSTKLEDSAMYFCASSADRVSTGELFFGEGSRLTVL.

This rearrangement joins TRBV4-3 to TRBJ2-3; the match to TRBD1 covers 8 bases. CDR3 length equals 15 residues. V lost 0 bases, J lost 10 bases, and 9 bases stayed unmatched. Germline V lookup: CDR1 LGHNA, CDR2 YSLEER. This CDR3 reads CASSQDRAGGVPQYF. CDR3 DNA sequence: TGCGCCAGCAGCCAAGATCGGGCAGGGGGCGTTCCGCAGTATTTT.